This TCR beta chain was obtained from a study of Graves' ophthalmopathy and Graves' hyperthyroidism. Study information: Before any treatment was given, at initial diagnosis, peripheral blood was collected.

Amplification from RNA transcripts yielded the TCR beta CDR3 regions. RT-PCR in the first round used HTBI primers; a second-round multiplex PCR followed. TCRdb reanalysed the multiplex PCR reads using MiXCR and keeps one entry per CDR3 protein. The sample shows about 740,000 distinct CDR3 sequences, 40% of them seen only once. As for this clonotype: Its antigen is as yet unknown. This may arise from a read error, as a much more abundant clone is one base away.

Isolation of PBMCs was performed using 8 to 10 ml of fresh peripheral blood. Study-level points and caveats: Most clonotypes expanded in thyroid above 0.001 frequency were present in blood too. Separation of ophthalmopathy from stable hyperthyroidism was achieved by a 13-signature model, at approximately 87% sensitivity and roughly 81% specificity.

Germline V gives CDR1 LNHDA, CDR2 SQIVND (reference sequence). The CDR3 runs to 15 residues. This chain joins TRBV19 and TRBJ1-2, with unresolved D. This TCR was sampled from an adult man with Graves' ophthalmopathy. Specimen: peripheral blood. In DNA, the CDR3 is TGTGCCAGTAGTCTCCGACACCTCTCTAACTGTGGCTACACCTTC. Its translation: CASSLRHLSNCGYTF. The variable domain in full, with the rest retrieved from reference TRBV19 and TRBJ1-2, is DGGITQSPKYLFRKEGQNVTLSCEQNLNHDAMYWYRQDPGQGLRLIYYSQIVNDFQKGDIAEGYSVSREKKESFPLTVTSAQKNPTAFYLCASSLRHLSNCGYTFGSGTRLTVV.